This T cell receptor beta chain was documented in a study of radiation and T cells in renal cell carcinoma. Study context: Nephrectomy followed 15 Gy stereotactic body radiation by 4 weeks. The study, taken as a whole, reports: From baseline, blood top tumor clonotypes peaked at 2 weeks post-radiation. Pretreatment tumor biopsies were lacking, so baseline clonotypes are unknown.

Remarks on this clone: Its antigen is unidentified.

Trimming removed 7 bases from V and 4 bases from J, with 11 bases in between. This CDR3 contains 11 residues. Per the germline V gene, CDR1 is DFQATT and CDR2 is SNEGSKA (reference sequence). Libraries were prepared by immunoSEQ multiplex PCR; TCRdb keeps only in-frame clonotypes and omits some of them. The sample records about 120,000 clones, 81% being singletons. The sample's time point: blood 2 weeks post-SBRT. This sample's treatment: 15 Gy SBRT to primary tumor, nephrectomy 4 weeks later. The tumor was a clear cell renal cell carcinoma. This rearrangement joins TRBV20-1 to TRBJ2-7; D is possibly TRBD2 (6 bases). The receptor was isolated from a man aged 50 or older with renal cell carcinoma. This sample comprised blood, obtained from a patient whose treatment included radiotherapy and nephrectomy. This CDR3 is CSVRGVYEQYF. The CDR3 region has the DNA TGCAGTGTGCGGGGTGTTTACGAGCAGTACTTC.